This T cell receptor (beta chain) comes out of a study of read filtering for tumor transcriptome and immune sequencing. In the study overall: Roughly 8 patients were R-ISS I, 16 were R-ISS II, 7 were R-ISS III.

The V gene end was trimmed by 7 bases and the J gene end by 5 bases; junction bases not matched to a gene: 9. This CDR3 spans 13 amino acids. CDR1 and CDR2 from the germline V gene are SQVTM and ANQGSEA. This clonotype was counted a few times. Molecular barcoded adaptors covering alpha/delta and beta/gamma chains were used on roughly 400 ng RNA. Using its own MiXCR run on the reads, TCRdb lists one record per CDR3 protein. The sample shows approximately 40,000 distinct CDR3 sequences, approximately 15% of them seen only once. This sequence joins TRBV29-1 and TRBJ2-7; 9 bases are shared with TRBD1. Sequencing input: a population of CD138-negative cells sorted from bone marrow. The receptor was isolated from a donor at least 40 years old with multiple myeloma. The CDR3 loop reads CSAAGTGTNEQYF. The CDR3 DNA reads TGCAGCGCCGCCGGGACAGGGACCAACGAGCAGTACTTC.